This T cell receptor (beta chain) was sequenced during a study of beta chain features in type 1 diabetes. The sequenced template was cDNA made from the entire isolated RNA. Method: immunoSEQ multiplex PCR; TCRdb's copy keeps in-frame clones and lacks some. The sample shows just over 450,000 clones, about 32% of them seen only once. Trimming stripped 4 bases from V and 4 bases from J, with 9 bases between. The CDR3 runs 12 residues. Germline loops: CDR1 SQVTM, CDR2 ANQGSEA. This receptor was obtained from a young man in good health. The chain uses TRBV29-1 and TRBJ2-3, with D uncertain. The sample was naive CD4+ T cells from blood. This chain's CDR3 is CSVGMNADTQYF. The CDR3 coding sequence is TGCAGCGTTGGGATGAACGCAGATACGCAGTATTTT.